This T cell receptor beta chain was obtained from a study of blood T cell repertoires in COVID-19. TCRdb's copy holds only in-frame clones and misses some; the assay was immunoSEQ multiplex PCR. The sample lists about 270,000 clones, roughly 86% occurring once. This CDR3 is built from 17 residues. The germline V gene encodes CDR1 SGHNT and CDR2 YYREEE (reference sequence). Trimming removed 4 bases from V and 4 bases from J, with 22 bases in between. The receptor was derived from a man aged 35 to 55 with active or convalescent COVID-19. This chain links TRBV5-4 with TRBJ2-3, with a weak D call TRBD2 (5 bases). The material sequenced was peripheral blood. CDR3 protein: CASSPSSLGGRADTQYF. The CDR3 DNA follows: TGTGCCAGCAGCCCTTCCTCCCTGGGTGGGCGGGCAGATACGCAGTATTTT.